This TCR beta chain is drawn from a study of blood T cells in healthy people across ages (dated by TCRdb to about 2015). Background for the entire study: In model experiments, roughly one uniquely barcoded TCR beta cDNA molecule per two T cells was captured by template switching. The study measured age-related changes in TCR beta repertoire diversity using deep sequencing normalized with unique cDNA molecular identifiers. The donors were divided into four age groups: young (average around 17 years), middle-aged (around 41), aged (around 67) and long-lived (roughly 86). To avoid experimental bias, donors of different ages were randomly spread across the sequencing lanes. Using the same blood draw, the study looked at two additional independent replicas of 1 million unique cDNA reads for two donors, one aged 18 to 30 and the other aged 80 or older. The investigation overall reported the following: Because profiling used bulk unsorted PBMCs, naive and antigen-experienced compartments could not be compared conclusively. The long-lived group showed more naive CD4+ T cells, fewer expanded clones and increased TCR diversity than the aged group, suggesting age selection. Observed TCR beta diversity per million T cells fell roughly linearly with age, and a significant reduction was already apparent by age about 38. Because donor CMV infection status was unknown, age-related changes in expanded clonotypes were potentially confounded. The percentage of naive T cells measured by flow cytometry correlated strongly with observed TCR beta diversity. Estimates of total diversity from one million sequenced T cells were regarded as lower bounds and underestimates.

Library preparation used 5' RACE. Sequencing used an Illumina HiSeq 2500. A second PCR of about 7 to 12 cycles was run with a J-beta primer mix and a sample-barcoded 5' primer. A unique molecular identifier was introduced onto each TCR beta cDNA molecule by a template-switch 5' adaptor carrying 12 random nucleotides. Each sample yielded at least 2.5 million CDR3-containing paired-end reads. First-strand cDNA was synthesized from all RNA with the Mint cDNA synthesis kit, primed by a TRBC-specific oligonucleotide. Following uracil-DNA glycosylase treatment, a first 18-cycle PCR with universal primers M1SS and BC2_uni_R was performed on all cDNA. In the original analysis: Normalization of each sample was performed by random selection of 1 million high-quality reads, each carrying a distinct molecular identifier. Instead of being binned into consensus sequences, reads with shared molecular identifiers were discarded. MiTCR, set to a Q25 quality threshold and the strictest error-elimination algorithm, was used for CDR3 identification, clonotype clustering and error correction. A nonparametric unseen species model with Euler transformation was used to estimate a lower bound on total TCR beta diversity. Clones were called with MiXCR by TCRdb after fastp trimmed the public reads at Q25, and only in-frame beta chains were retained. Here each entry gathers all rows of one CDR3 protein and keeps the most common genes and DNA. These V and J calls rely on TCRdb rather than the paper's analysis. Present in this sample are about 1.8 million distinct CDR3 sequences, less than 50% of which were seen just once. The leading ten clones occupy roughly 2% of the sample.

This clonotype was picked up many times. This receptor's antigen is unknown. Within one base of it there is no much larger clone, and no base qualities were kept. Donors were a few dozen systemically healthy Caucasian individuals from Russia aged roughly 6 to 100 years. Roughly 10 milliliters of peripheral blood were drawn from each donor into EDTA-treated Vacutainer tubes. PBMCs were isolated by Ficoll-Paque density-gradient centrifugation, with at least 6.5 million obtained per sample. Trizol reagent was used to extract total RNA from PBMCs, with at least 6 micrograms per sample. For every donor, an aliquot of PBMCs went through flow cytometry to measure the percentages of naive CD45RAhigh/CD27high T cells. V was cut back by 3 bases and J by 4 bases, leaving a gap of 21 bases between them. The CDR3 numbers 17 residues from cysteine through phenylalanine. Here the CDR3 DNA is all that survives: 51 bases in frame from base 1. CDR1 and CDR2 were assigned from the germline V gene as SGHTA and FQGNSA.

Sequencing used blood. The sequence links TRBV7-2 to TRBJ1-2, with TRBD1 perhaps the D gene, on 6 matching bases. This clonotype was sampled from a woman in her 40s in good health. This receptor has the CDR3 CASSLTARGRGAYGYTF. The nucleotide sequence is TGTGCCAGCAGCTTGACCGCCAGGGGAAGAGGGGCCTATGGCTACACCTTC.